The 3 T cell receptor beta chains given below trace back to one sample, sequenced in a study of T-cell reconstitution after alpha-beta-depleted transplantation in children. Preparation of the TCRbeta library was carried out with unique molecular identifiers. MiXCR, run by TCRdb on the PCR reads, gives a single entry per CDR3 protein. The sample consists of 500,000 to 600,000 distinct CDR3 sequences, over 20% of them appearing once. Sequences were derived from PBMCs, sampled before TCRalphabeta/CD19-depleted stem cell transplant. These receptors all come from a boy in the first two years of life with Wiskott-Aldrich syndrome, due to receive a stem cell transplant.

This clonotype has only a few counts. V gene TRBV6-1 combines with J gene TRBJ2-1; the match to TRBD1 covers 9 bases. Trimming took 5 bases from V and 5 from J; bases not matched to a gene: 10. The CDR3 runs 16 residues. Per germline, CDR1 MNHNS and CDR2 SASEGT. CDR3 DNA: TGTGCCAGCAGTAAAGGGACAGGGAGATGGCACAATGAGCAGTTCTTC. As protein: CASSKGTGRWHNEQFF.

This clonotype was counted between two and nine times. The chain employs TRBV5-1 and TRBJ2-3; tentatively, D is TRBD1 (6 bases). The V gene lost 3 bases and the J gene lost 6 bases, with 17 bases spanning the gap. The CDR3 consists of 15 residues. The germline V gene has CDR1 SGHRS and CDR2 YFSETQ. The CDR3 reads CASSWAGDPYDTQYF. In DNA form, the CDR3 reads TGCGCCAGCAGCTGGGCAGGGGATCCATATGATACGCAGTATTTT.

The gene calls are TRBV18 and TRBJ2-4, with D maybe TRBD1 (6 bases). The CDR3 is made up of 14 amino acids. CDR1 and CDR2 from the germline V gene are KGHSH and LQKENI. Trimming took 2 bases from V and 8 from J, leaving 13 bases between them. The DNA of the CDR3 is TGTGCCAGCTCACCAACAACCTCAGGGGACATTCAGTACTTC. It is translated as CASSPTTSGDIQYF.